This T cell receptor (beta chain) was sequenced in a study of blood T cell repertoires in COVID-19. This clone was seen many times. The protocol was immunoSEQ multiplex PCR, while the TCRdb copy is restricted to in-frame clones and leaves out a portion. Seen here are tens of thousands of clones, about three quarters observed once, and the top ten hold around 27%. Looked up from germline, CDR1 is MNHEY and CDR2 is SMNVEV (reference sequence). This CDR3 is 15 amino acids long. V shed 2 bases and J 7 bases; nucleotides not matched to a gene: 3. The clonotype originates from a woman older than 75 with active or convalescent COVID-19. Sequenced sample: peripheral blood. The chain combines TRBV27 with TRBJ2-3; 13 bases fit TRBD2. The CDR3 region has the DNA TGTGCCAGCAGTTTAGGACTAGCGGGGGTTCATACGCAGTATTTT. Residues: CASSLGLAGVHTQYF.